This T cell receptor (beta chain) was observed in a study of blood T cells in healthy people across ages. As for the study in general: T cells yielded about one barcoded beta molecule per two cells through template switching.

PCR was performed a second time for 7 to 11 cycles using a sample-barcoded 5' primer and a J-beta primer mix. Tags on each cDNA molecule came from a template-switch adaptor with 12 random nucleotides. Each CDR3 protein is one row after TCRdb ran MiXCR on the 5' RACE reads. The sample carries hundreds of thousands of distinct CDR3 sequences, more than 50% recorded once. The germline V gene has CDR1 LGHNA and CDR2 YSLEER. The trim removed 1 base at V and 3 bases at J, leaving 11 bases unmatched. This CDR3 has 19 amino acids. The J gene is TRBJ1-6, the V gene TRBV4-3; TRBD1 matches at 8 bases. The source material was blood. This sequence originates from a man aged 35 to 55 in good health. The CDR3 reads CASSQGFRDRQYYNSPLHF. The DNA of the CDR3 is TGCGCCAGCAGCCAAGGTTTCCGGGACAGGCAATACTATAATTCACCCCTCCACTTT.